The TCR beta chain described here comes from a study of identical twins. Whole-study results and caveats: Weaker excess twin sharing was seen among beta out-of-frame sequences. Within twin pairs, the out-of-frame alpha sequences they shared showed excess low generation probability. Abundant beta clonotypes from cord blood bore fewer insertions; memory repertoires lacked this pattern.

V was clipped by 6 bases and J by 5 bases; unmatched bases: 3. Germline loops: CDR1 LNHDA, CDR2 SQIVND (reference sequence). The CDR3 covers 13 residues. Using its own MiXCR run on the 5' RACE reads, TCRdb lists one record per CDR3 protein. The table has around 510,000 distinct CDR3 sequences, more than 13% seen once. The table lists this clonotype with a few counts. Its specificity is not known. These data were likewise used in another study, on yellow fever vaccine responses in identical twins.

The clonotype comes from a young woman in good health. Sequences were obtained from CD4+ T cells sorted from blood. J is TRBJ2-4 and V is TRBV19; TRBD1 matches 8 bases. The CDR3 DNA reads TGTGCCAGTAGCTTGACAGGGGAAAACATTCAGTACTTC. This translates into CASSLTGENIQYF.